Shown below are 8 T cell receptor beta chains from a single sample sequenced in a study of T cell repertoires in cytomegalovirus infection (dated by TCRdb to the late 2010s). Data came from an Illumina HiSeq 1500. TCRdb reprocessing: public reads trimmed at Q25 with fastp, clones called with MiXCR, in-frame beta chains kept. For every CDR3 protein sequence, its rows merge into one entry that carries the most common genes and DNA. Recorded for this sample are roughly 240,000 distinct CDR3 sequences; around 6.6% of them occurred a single time. The top ten clones comprise around 6.9% of the sample. Sequenced: PBMCs. The receptors stem from a human donor in good health (CMV status not recorded). Some clones in this sample may be carry-over from other donors' samples.

This clonotype was seen at least ten times. The gene calls are TRBV7-2 and TRBJ2-7; possibly TRBD1 or TRBD2 for D (5 bases each). The CDR3 has 14 residues. Germline V gene lookup returns CDR1 SGHTA and CDR2 FQGNSA. V was trimmed by 2 bases and J by 4 bases, leaving 12 bases between them. CDR3 loop: CASSLSRESYEQYF. DNA of the CDR3: TGTGCCAGCAGCTTATCCAGGGAGAGTTACGAGCAGTACTTC.

This clonotype was seen ten or more times. J is TRBJ1-2 and V is TRBV20-1; D possibly corresponds to TRBD1 (5 bases). Germline V CDR1 and CDR2: DFQATT, SNEGSKA (reference sequence). Trimming took off 3 bases at V and 5 bases at J, with 19 bases between the two ends. The CDR3 is made up of 15 amino acids. CDR3 protein: CSASHTRDTIYGYTF. DNA of the CDR3: TGCAGTGCTAGTCATACCAGGGATACGATATATGGCTACACCTTC.

This clonotype has at least ten counts. The V gene is TRBV7-2, the J gene TRBJ2-7, with D perhaps TRBD1 or TRBD2 (6 bases each). The length of the CDR3 is 14 residues. Germline loops: CDR1 SGHTA, CDR2 FQGNSA. Trimming took off 8 bases at V and 5 bases at J, with 19 bases between the two ends. Written as DNA, the CDR3 is TGTGCCAGCGCAAATTTAGGGGGGAGAGACGAGCAGTACTTC. Protein sequence: CASANLGGRDEQYF.

This clonotype was detected ten times or more. The CDR3 DNA follows: TGTGCCAGCAGTGGGGACACCCAAGAGACCCAGTACTTC. Translating it yields CASSGDTQETQYF. The genes are TRBV28 and TRBJ2-5, with D tentatively TRBD1 (6 bases). V was clipped by 5 bases and J by 1 base, with 8 bases between them. This CDR3 has 13 amino acids. Germline lookup yields CDR1 MDHEN and CDR2 SYDVKM.

This clonotype has at least ten counts. This chain links TRBV28 with TRBJ2-7; 10 bases match TRBD1. Germline-derived CDR1 and CDR2 are MDHEN and SYDVKM. V trimming: 5 bases; J trimming: 5 bases; junction bases outside the gene matches: 6. This CDR3 spans 14 amino acids. The CDR3 nucleotides read TGTGCCAGCAGTGGGACAGGGGATTTCCACGAGCAGTACTTC. This translates into CASSGTGDFHEQYF.

There are many counts of this clonotype. V and J are TRBV28 and TRBJ2-5, with D perhaps TRBD2 (5 bases). The CDR3 spans 17 residues. Trimming took off 4 bases at V and 5 bases at J, with 23 bases between the two ends. Germline CDR1 and CDR2: MDHEN and SYDVKM. CDR3 sequence reads: CASSSQPSISIGETQYF. CDR3 bases: TGTGCCAGCAGTTCTCAGCCTAGCATCTCCATAGGGGAGACCCAGTACTTC. Variable domain in full (rest from reference TRBV28 and TRBJ2-5): DVKVTQSSRYLVKRTGEKVFLECVQDMDHENMFWYRQDPGLGLRLIYFSYDVKMKEKGDIPEGYSVSREKKERFSLILESASTNQTSMYLCASSSQPSISIGETQYFGPGTRLLVL.

The rearrangement joins TRBV7-9 to TRBJ1-1, with D unresolved. CDR1 and CDR2 from the germline V gene are SEHNR and FQNEAQ (reference sequence). This CDR3 contains 18 residues. Trimming removed 5 bases at V and 1 base at J, with 23 bases between. CDR3 nucleotide sequence: TGTGCCAGCAGCCTTACCTCTGATCGGACGAGGCCGAACACTGAAGCTTTCTTT. It codes for CASSLTSDRTRPNTEAFF.

In this sample, this clonotype turned up many times. The genes are TRBV12-3 or TRBV12-4 and TRBJ1-2; D is undetermined. V was cut by 3 bases and J by 0 bases, with 11 bases left in between. The CDR3 is 15 amino acids. In DNA form, the CDR3 reads TGTGCCAGCAGTTTTTATCCAGTGACTAACTATGGCTACACCTTC. Translating gives CASSFYPVTNYGYTF.